Each of the 2 T cell receptor beta chains below was sequenced from the same sample in a study of blood T cell repertoires in COVID-19. The data were produced by immunoSEQ multiplex PCR, yet TCRdb's version contains in-frame clones alone and is incomplete. Of fewer than 250,000 clones in the sample, over 65% are singletons; the top ten hold 2.5% to 3%. The sequencing input was peripheral blood. The receptors come from a woman aged 70-85 years with active or convalescent COVID-19.

V is TRBV6-5 and J is TRBJ1-4; 8 bases are a match to TRBD1. This CDR3 region has 13 residues. The junction had 3 bases not matched to a gene; V was cut back by 6 bases and J by 6 bases. Looked up from germline, CDR1 is MNHEY and CDR2 is SVGAGI. CDR3 region: CASRGQVDEKLFF. Here the CDR3 DNA reads TGTGCCAGCAGGGGACAGGTGGATGAAAAACTGTTTTTT.

The chain uses TRBV3-1 (or the pseudogene TRBV3-2) and TRBJ2-1, with TRBD2 identical over 12 bases. V was clipped by 4 bases and J by 8 bases; unmatched bases: 12. The V gene's germline CDR1 is LGHDT and CDR2 YNNKEL (reference sequence). The CDR3 contains 17 residues. The CDR3 DNA sequence: TGTGCCAGCAGCCGCTATAATCGACTAGCGGGAGCCTATGAGCAGTTCTTC. Its translation is CASSRYNRLAGAYEQFF.